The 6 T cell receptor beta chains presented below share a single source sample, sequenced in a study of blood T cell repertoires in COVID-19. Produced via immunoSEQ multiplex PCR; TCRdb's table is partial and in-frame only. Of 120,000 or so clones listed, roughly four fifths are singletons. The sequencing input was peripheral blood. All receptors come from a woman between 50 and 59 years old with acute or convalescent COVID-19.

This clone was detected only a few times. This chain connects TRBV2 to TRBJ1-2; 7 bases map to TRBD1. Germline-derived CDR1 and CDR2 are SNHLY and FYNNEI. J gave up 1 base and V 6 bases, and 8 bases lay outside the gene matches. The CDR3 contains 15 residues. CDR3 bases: TGTGCCAGCAGACCGGGACAGCAAAATAACTATGGCTACACCTTC. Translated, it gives CASRPGQQNNYGYTF. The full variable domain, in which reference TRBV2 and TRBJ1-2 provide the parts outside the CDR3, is EPEVTQTPSHQVTQMGQEVILRCVPISNHLYFYWYRQILGQKVEFLVSFYNNEISEKSEIFDDQFSVERPDGSNFTLKIRSTKLEDSAMYFCASRPGQQNNYGYTFGSGTRLTVV.

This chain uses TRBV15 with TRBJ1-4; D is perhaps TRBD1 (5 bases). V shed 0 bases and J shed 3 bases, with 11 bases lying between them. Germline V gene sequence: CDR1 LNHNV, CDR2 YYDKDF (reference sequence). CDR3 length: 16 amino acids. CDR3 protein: CATSRDQGRSNEKLFF. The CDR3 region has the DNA TGTGCCACCAGCAGAGATCAGGGCAGATCTAATGAAAAACTGTTTTTT.

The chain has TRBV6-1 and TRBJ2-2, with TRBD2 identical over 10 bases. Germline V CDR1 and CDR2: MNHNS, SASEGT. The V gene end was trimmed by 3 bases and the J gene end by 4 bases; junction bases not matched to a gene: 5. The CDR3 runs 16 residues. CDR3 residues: CASSDEGLAVTGELFF. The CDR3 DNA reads TGTGCCAGCAGTGATGAAGGACTAGCGGTCACCGGGGAGCTGTTTTTT.

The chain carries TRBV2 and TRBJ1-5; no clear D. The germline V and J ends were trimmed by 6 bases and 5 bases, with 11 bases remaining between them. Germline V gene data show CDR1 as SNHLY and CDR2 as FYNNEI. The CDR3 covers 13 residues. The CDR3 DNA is TGTGCCAGCAGGCGAGAGCGGGATCAGCCCCAGCATTTT. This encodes CASRRERDQPQHF.

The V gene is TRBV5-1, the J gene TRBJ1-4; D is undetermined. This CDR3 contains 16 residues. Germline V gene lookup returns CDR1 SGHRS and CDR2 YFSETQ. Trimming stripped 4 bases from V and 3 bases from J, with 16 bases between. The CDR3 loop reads CASSPFGGIPNEKLFF. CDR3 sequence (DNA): TGCGCCAGCAGCCCTTTTGGCGGGATCCCTAATGAAAAACTGTTTTTT.

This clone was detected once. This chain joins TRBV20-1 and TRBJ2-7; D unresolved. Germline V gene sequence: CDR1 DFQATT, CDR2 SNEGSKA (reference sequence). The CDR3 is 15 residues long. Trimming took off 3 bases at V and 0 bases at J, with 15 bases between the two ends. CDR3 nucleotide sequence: TGCAGTGCTAGTTTTGGTCTACGAAGCTCCTACGAGCAGTACTTC. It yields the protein CSASFGLRSSYEQYF.